The source of this T cell receptor beta chain is a study of cytomegalovirus exposure and HLA in healthy donors. In its sample, this clone was seen once. Its antigen is unknown. Germline V gives CDR1 SGHTA, CDR2 FQGTGA. V lost 1 base and J lost 6, with 7 bases in between. The CDR3 sequence is 13 residues long. Findings of the study overall: Among the CMV-associated chains, three were confirmed in vitro as specific for CMV antigens.

Data came from immunoSEQ multiplex PCR; TCRdb stores just in-frame clones and leaves some out. The sample shows 200,000 to 250,000 clones, approximately 82% of them seen only once. This TCR derives from a woman under 30 in good health and CMV-seronegative. Sequencing was carried out using PBMCs. The chain employs TRBV7-3 and TRBJ2-1; possible D gene TRBD1, 5 bases. The CDR3 reads CASSLKGANEQFF. In nucleotides, the CDR3 is TGTGCCAGCAGCTTAAAAGGGGCCAATGAGCAGTTCTTC.